One and the same sample provided the 24 T cell receptor beta chains below, sequenced in a study of blood T cell repertoires in COVID-19 (dated by TCRdb to the early 2020s). The library came from the immunoSEQ multiplex PCR assay. TCRdb retrieved this table from immuneACCESS and kept in-frame rearrangements only. Not all clones are present; in checked studies, unresolved V genes account for under half, and no reason is known for the remainder. The sample table holds about 50,000 clones, of which roughly 84% were seen once. The biggest ten clones account for 7.5% to 8.5% of the sample. The sequencing input was peripheral blood. The receptors stem from a human donor in a cohort sampled during active COVID-19.

CDR3 protein: CSASQYSNQPQHF. CDR3 nucleotide sequence: TGCAGTGCTAGTCAGTATAGCAATCAGCCCCAGCATTTT. This chain connects TRBV20-1 to TRBJ1-5, with D hard to call. This CDR3 has 13 residues. Germline V CDR1 and CDR2: DFQATT, SNEGSKA (reference sequence). V dropped 3 bases and J dropped 0 bases, with 6 bases sitting between them.

The V and J genes are TRBV9 and TRBJ2-1; tentative D call: TRBD1 (6 bases). CDR3 length: 14 residues. V lost 4 bases to trimming and J lost 9 bases, with 17 bases between them. Germline CDR1 SGDLS, CDR2 YYNGEE. This chain's CDR3 is CASSLWTDRGEQFF. CDR3 in DNA: TGTGCCAGCAGCTTATGGACGGACAGAGGTGAGCAGTTCTTC.

As DNA, the CDR3 is TGTGCCAGCTCGCTTCTACAGGTTTACGAGCAGTACTTC. Translation gives CASSLLQVYEQYF. V usage is TRBV18 and J usage is TRBJ2-7; possibly TRBD1 for D (5 bases). The germline V gene has CDR1 KGHSH and CDR2 LQKENI. Trimming removed 6 bases at V and 4 bases at J, with 13 bases between. The CDR3 length is 13 residues.

This clone has only one observation. The rearrangement links TRBV5-6 to TRBJ2-5; 12 nucleotides line up with TRBD2. CDR1 SGHDT and CDR2 YYEEEE come from the germline V gene. The CDR3 is made up of 16 amino acids. J gave up 4 bases and V 4 bases, and 8 bases lay outside the gene matches. Here the CDR3 DNA reads TGTGCCAGCAGCGCCGGACTAGCGGGACCACGAGAGACCCAGTACTTC. Encoded protein: CASSAGLAGPRETQYF.

V is TRBV18 and J is TRBJ2-1; 9 nucleotides align to TRBD2. CDR3 length: 13 residues. CDR1 and CDR2 (germline): KGHSH, LQKENI. The junction had 5 bases not matched to a gene; V was cut back by 6 bases and J by 8 bases. CDR3 loop: CASSLLAGDEQFF. CDR3 DNA sequence: TGTGCCAGCTCCCTACTAGCGGGTGATGAGCAGTTCTTC.

The V call is TRBV12-5, the J call TRBJ1-1; 7 bases map to TRBD1. The germline CDR1 and CDR2 sequences are LGHNT and FRNRAP. V trimming: 2 bases; J trimming: 6 bases; junction bases outside the gene matches: 6. CDR3 size: 14 residues. CDR3 sequence reads: CASGLFPGTAEAFF. The CDR3 DNA is TGTGCTAGTGGTTTGTTCCCAGGGACAGCTGAAGCTTTCTTT.

The chain couples TRBV11-3 to TRBJ2-7; the D gene is possibly TRBD2 (5 bases). CDR3 length: 12 residues. Germline values: CDR1 SGHNT, CDR2 YENEEA. Trimming left V 9 bases short and J 0 bases short, with 9 bases between. DNA for the CDR3: TGTGCCAGTTCTAGCAGCTCCTACGAGCAGTACTTC. This sequence encodes CASSSSSYEQYF.

The chain is built from TRBV29-1 and TRBJ2-4; no clear D. From germline, CDR1 is SQVTM and CDR2 ANQGSEA. V was clipped by 7 bases and J by 4 bases, with 11 bases between them. The CDR3 totals 12 residues. CDR3 protein: CSGLATKNIQYF. The CDR3 nucleotides are TGCAGCGGGCTCGCCACAAAAAACATTCAGTACTTC.

V gene TRBV5-1 combines with J gene TRBJ2-3, with 8 bases fitting TRBD2. This CDR3 contains 15 residues. Germline-derived CDR1 and CDR2 are SGHRS and YFSETQ. V dropped 0 bases and J dropped 3; count of bases not matched to a gene: 3. The CDR3 spells CASSLDSGRTDTQYF. The CDR3, as DNA: TGCGCCAGCAGCTTGGACAGCGGGAGAACAGATACGCAGTATTTT.

J is TRBJ2-4 and V is TRBV4-3, with D perhaps TRBD2 (5 bases). The CDR3 contains 15 residues. V was trimmed by 2 bases and J by 8 bases, leaving 16 bases between them. The germline V gene has CDR1 LGHNA and CDR2 YSLEER. DNA for the CDR3: TGCGCCAGCAGCCAAAACCACGGACGGCGGGACATTCAGTACTTC. Encoded protein: CASSQNHGRRDIQYF.

J is TRBJ1-2 and V is TRBV5-6; 8 nucleotides match TRBD1. Germline CDR1 SGHDT, CDR2 YYEEEE. The CDR3 contains 18 residues. With 0 bases clipped from V and 2 bases from J, the junction kept 12 bases outside the gene matches. CDR3 loop: CASSLGPRGLIRNYGYTF. CDR3 DNA: TGTGCCAGCAGCTTGGGGCCCAGGGGGCTAATCAGGAACTATGGCTACACCTTC.

The chain has TRBV4-1 and TRBJ2-5; perhaps TRBD2 as D (6 bases). Germline assignment: CDR1 MGHRA and CDR2 YSYEKL. This CDR3 contains 14 residues. V lost 4 bases, J lost 2 bases, and 11 bases lay in between. The CDR3 sequence: CASSRGERQETQYF. In DNA form, the CDR3 reads TGCGCCAGCAGCCGGGGGGAGAGGCAAGAGACCCAGTACTTC.

In this sample, this clone turned up once. The chain has TRBV7-9 and TRBJ2-7, with 9 bases identical to TRBD2. The CDR3 contains 15 residues. The V and J ends lost 5 bases and 3 bases, in that order; junction bases with no gene match: 8. Germline-derived CDR1 and CDR2 are SEHNR and FQNEAQ (reference sequence). The DNA of the CDR3 is TGTGCCAGCAGCCCGATGGCGGGAGGGATCTACGAGCAGTACTTC. It yields the protein CASSPMAGGIYEQYF.

The chain joins TRBV9 to TRBJ2-3; TRBD1 matches 8 bases. Germline V CDR1 and CDR2: SGDLS, YYNGEE. V dropped 0 bases and J dropped 4; count of bases not matched to a gene: 4. The CDR3 length is 15 residues. This CDR3 reads CASSVAQGASDTQYF. CDR3 in DNA: TGTGCCAGCAGCGTAGCCCAGGGGGCTTCAGATACGCAGTATTTT.

The chain joins TRBV2 to TRBJ2-5, with 9 bases identical to TRBD2. The germline V gene has CDR1 SNHLY and CDR2 FYNNEI. V lost 2 bases to trimming and J lost 0 bases; unmatched junction nucleotides: 4. This CDR3 has 16 residues. The chain's CDR3 is CASSETSGGYQETQYF. Here the CDR3 DNA reads TGTGCCAGCAGTGAAACGAGCGGGGGGTACCAAGAGACCCAGTACTTC.

This clone was seen only a few times. This chain joins TRBV2 and TRBJ1-5, with no clear D. The CDR3 has 13 amino acids. V gave up 4 bases and J gave up 3 bases, with 7 bases separating them. The germline CDR1 and CDR2 sequences are SNHLY and FYNNEI. CDR3 sequence reads: CASSGQDNQPQHF. CDR3 DNA: TGTGCCAGCAGTGGACAAGACAATCAGCCCCAGCATTTT.

The chain has TRBV7-9 and TRBJ1-2; 7 nucleotides agree with TRBD1. The CDR3 has 14 amino acids. V trimming: 5 bases; J trimming: 7 bases; junction bases outside the gene matches: 10. Germline CDR1 and CDR2: SEHNR and FQNEAQ (reference sequence). CDR3 sequence (DNA): TGTGCCAGCAGCCCCCTCGGAGGGGGCTTTGGCTACACCTTC. It codes for CASSPLGGGFGYTF.

The chain joins TRBV19 to TRBJ2-2; the match to TRBD2 covers 7 bases. Trimming removed 5 bases from V and 5 bases from J; junction bases left unmatched: 11. Germline lookup yields CDR1 LNHDA and CDR2 SQIVND (reference sequence). The CDR3 is 16 residues long. CDR3 in amino acids: CASSYQGGLGTGELFF. In nucleotides, the CDR3 is TGTGCCAGTAGTTATCAGGGAGGGTTGGGTACCGGGGAGCTGTTTTTT.

J is TRBJ1-1 and V is TRBV5-1; no definite D call. Trimming cost V 3 bases and J 5 bases, with 11 bases left between them. Per the germline V gene, CDR1 is SGHRS and CDR2 is YFSETQ. The CDR3 runs to 13 residues. The DNA for the CDR3 is TGCGCCAGCAGCTCCCAAGCGGATACTGAAGCTTTCTTT. Residues: CASSSQADTEAFF.

This sequence joins TRBV6-5 and TRBJ2-7, with D perhaps TRBD1 (5 bases). V was shortened by 4 bases and J by 6 bases, with 10 bases between the two germline ends. Per germline, CDR1 MNHEY and CDR2 SVGAGI. This CDR3 spans 12 amino acids. The CDR3 DNA is TGTGCCAGCAGTTCCCCCAGGGCCGAGCAGTACTTC. This gives the protein CASSSPRAEQYF.

This rearrangement joins TRBV19 to TRBJ2-1; 12 nucleotides align to TRBD2. The germline V gene has CDR1 LNHDA and CDR2 SQIVND (reference sequence). CDR3 length: 17 amino acids. V trimming: 3 bases; J trimming: 6 bases; junction bases outside the gene matches: 9. The CDR3 protein is CASSMSLAGGPLNEQFF. The CDR3 coding sequence is TGTGCCAGTAGTATGTCCCTAGCGGGAGGGCCACTCAATGAGCAGTTCTTC.

The chain has TRBV2 and TRBJ1-4, with D perhaps matching TRBD1 (6 bases). Germline loops: CDR1 SNHLY, CDR2 FYNNEI. The CDR3 sequence is 14 residues long. V lost 6 bases to trimming and J lost 3 bases, with 11 bases between them. CDR3 protein: CASRAGVSNEKLFF. The CDR3 DNA follows: TGTGCCAGCAGGGCAGGGGTCTCTAATGAAAAACTGTTTTTT.

The chain couples TRBV30 to TRBJ1-5, with a possible D match to TRBD1 (6 bases). Per the germline V gene, CDR1 is GTSNPN and CDR2 is SVGIG (reference sequence). V lost 1 base to trimming and J lost 6 bases, with 10 bases between them. The CDR3 sequence is 13 residues long. Here the CDR3 DNA reads TGTGCCTGGAGTGACCAGGGGAGTCAGCCCCAGCATTTT. Translating gives CAWSDQGSQPQHF. Looking up the rest from reference TRBV30 and TRBJ1-5 gives the full variable domain: SQTIHQWPATLVQPVGSPLSLECTVEGTSNPNLYWYRQAAGRGLQLLFYSVGIGQISSEVPQNLSASRPQDRQFILSSKKLLLSDSGFYLCAWSDQGSQPQHFGDGTRLSIL.

The rearrangement joins TRBV5-1 to TRBJ2-7, with D maybe TRBD2 (5 bases). CDR1 and CDR2 from the germline V gene are SGHRS and YFSETQ. Trimming pared 7 bases from V and 2 bases from J, leaving 16 bases between. The CDR3 is made up of 14 amino acids. The CDR3 nucleotides are TGCGCCAGCTACGCCTCGCCCGGGACCTACGAGCAGTACTTC. It encodes CASYASPGTYEQYF. Drawing the rest from reference TRBV5-1 and TRBJ2-7, the complete variable domain is KAGVTQTPRYLIKTRGQQVTLSCSPISGHRSVSWYQQTPGQGLQFLFEYFSETQRNKGNFPGRFSGRQFSNSRSEMNVSTLELGDSALYLCASYASPGTYEQYFGPGTRLTVT.